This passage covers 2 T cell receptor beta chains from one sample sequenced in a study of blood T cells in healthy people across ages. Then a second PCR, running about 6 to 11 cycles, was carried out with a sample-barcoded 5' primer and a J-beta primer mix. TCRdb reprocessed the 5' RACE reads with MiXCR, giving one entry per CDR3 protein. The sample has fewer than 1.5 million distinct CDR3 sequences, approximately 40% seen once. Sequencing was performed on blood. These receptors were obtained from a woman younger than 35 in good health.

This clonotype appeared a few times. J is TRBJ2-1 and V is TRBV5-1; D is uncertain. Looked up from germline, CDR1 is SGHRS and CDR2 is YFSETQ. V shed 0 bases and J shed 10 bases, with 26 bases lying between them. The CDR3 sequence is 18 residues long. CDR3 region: CASSLEVDRLLHPREQFF. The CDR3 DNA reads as TGCGCCAGCAGCTTGGAAGTTGATCGGTTACTACACCCCCGGGAGCAGTTCTTC.

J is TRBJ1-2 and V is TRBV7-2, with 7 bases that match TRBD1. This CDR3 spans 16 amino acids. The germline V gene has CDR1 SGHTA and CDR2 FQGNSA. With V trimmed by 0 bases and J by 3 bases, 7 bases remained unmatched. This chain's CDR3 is CASSLASDRVDYGYTF. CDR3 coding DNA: TGTGCCAGCAGCTTAGCCAGTGACAGGGTCGACTATGGCTACACCTTC.